A selection of T cell receptor beta chains follows, all from one sample in a study of T cells in Graves' hyperthyroidism and ophthalmopathy. MiXCR was run by TCRdb on the multiplex PCR reads, yielding one entry per CDR3 protein. The sample comprises under 400,000 distinct CDR3 sequences, about 18% of which are singletons, and about 49% rests with the top ten. The sample taken for sequencing was blood. These receptors were obtained from a woman in her fifties or sixties with Graves' hyperthyroidism. Both conserved end residues are part of each CDR3. A D gene is named only where the DNA matches it firmly. Some rows have no size entry. The others give once, few or many, or a class for an expanded clone.

>few|TRBJ2-7|TRBV7-9|TRBD1
TGTGCCAGCAGCTTTAGTGGGCTGGACAGGTCAGGGGAGCAGTACTTC
CASSFSGLDRSGEQYF
>many|TRBJ2-1|TRBV28|.
TGTGCCAGCAGTTTGGAAGCGATCGCCTACAATGAGCAGTTCTTC
CASSLEAIAYNEQFF
>.|TRBJ2-6|TRBV6-2/TRBV6-3|.
TGTGCCAGCAGACAGGGACGCTCTTCTGGGGCCAACGTCCTGACTTTC
CASRQGRSSGANVLTF
>many|TRBJ2-1|TRBV28|TRBD2
TGTGCCAGCAGTTTATTCGCGGGAGCCTACAATGAGCAGTTCTTC
CASSLFAGAYNEQFF
>many|TRBJ2-7|TRBV27|.
TGTGCCAGCAGTTTATCTGGGGGTCCCTACGAGCAGTACTTC
CASSLSGGPYEQYF
>.|TRBJ2-1|TRBV7-3|TRBD1
TGTGCCAGCAGCTTAAACAGTTGGGCAGGGGGTCTGTTCTTC
CASSLNSWAGGLFF
>many|TRBJ2-1|TRBV20-1|.
TGCAGTGCTTCGGGGGATGGATACAATGAGCAGTTCTTC
CSASGDGYNEQFF
>.|TRBJ2-5|TRBV3-1|TRBD1
TGTGCCAGCAGCCAAGACCCCCTCGACAGGGTCCAAGAGACCCAGTACTTC
CASSQDPLDRVQETQYF
>many|TRBJ2-3|TRBV12-3/TRBV12-4|.
TGTGCCAGCAGTTTACAGGGTCGTGGCACAGATACGCAGTATTTT
CASSLQGRGTDTQYF
>.|TRBJ1-4|TRBV6-1|.
TGTGCCAGCAGTCGAGGGACATTGCCCACTAATGAAAAACTGTTTTTT
CASSRGTLPTNEKLFF
>many|TRBJ2-1|TRBV20-1|.
TGCAGTGTTACCCCCGGGGACGGATACAATGAGCAGTTCTTC
CSVTPGDGYNEQFF
>.|TRBJ1-2|TRBV20-1|.
TGCAGTGCTAGAGATGCCGGGACAAGCTATGGCTACACCTTC
CSARDAGTSYGYTF
>few|TRBJ2-2|TRBV7-3|.
TGTGCCAGCAGCTTAACAGGGGAAACGTCCGCGAACACCGGGGAGCTGTTTTTT
CASSLTGETSANTGELFF
>.|TRBJ2-2|TRBV27|TRBD2
TGTGCTAGCAGTTCCCGGGGAAGCGGGAGTTCCGGGGAGCTGTTTTTT
CASSSRGSGSSGELFF
>few|TRBJ2-6|TRBV27|.
TGTGCCAGCAGTTTAAGCCCCCCGGCAGCTGGGGCCAACGTCCTGACTTTC
CASSLSPPAAGANVLTF
>.|TRBJ2-4|TRBV19|.
TGTGCCAGTAGTATTGAAGGTTACAAAAACATTCAGTACTTC
CASSIEGYKNIQYF
>.|TRBJ1-5|TRBV19|.
TGTGCCAGTAGTATCCCGCACAGGATCCTTAGCAATCAGCCCCAGCATTTT
CASSIPHRILSNQPQHF
>few|TRBJ2-3|TRBV30|TRBD1
TGTGCCTGGAGGGCCCAGCGGACAGGGGGTTCAGATACGCAGTATTTT
CAWRAQRTGGSDTQYF
>few|TRBJ1-3|TRBV11-2|.
TGTGCCAGCAGCTCGTTAGACTTTACTTCTGGAAACACCATATATTTT
CASSSLDFTSGNTIYF
>few|TRBJ1-1|TRBV27|.
TGTGCCAGCAGTTACGTGGGGGGCTGGACTGAAGCTTTCTTT
CASSYVGGWTEAFF
>.|TRBJ1-1|TRBV10-3|TRBD1
TGTGCCATCAGACAGGGGATTAACACTGAAGCTTTCTTT
CAIRQGINTEAFF
>many|TRBJ1-2|TRBV30|.
TGTGCCTGGAGAACAGGAGCCAGTGGCTACACCTTC
CAWRTGASGYTF
>many|TRBJ2-1|TRBV12-3/TRBV12-4|TRBD2
TGTGCCAGCAGTCCACTAGCGGGGGGTTACAATGAGCAGTTCTTC
CASSPLAGGYNEQFF
>many|TRBJ1-1|TRBV3-1|.
TGTGCCAGCAGCCAAGAGGTAGGACAGAATGAAGCTTTCTTT
CASSQEVGQNEAFF
>.|TRBJ1-2|TRBV7-9|TRBD1
TGTGCCAGCAGCTTACCGCCGGGACAGGGAGGTCATGGCTACACCTTC
CASSLPPGQGGHGYTF
>many|TRBJ2-1|TRBV29-1|TRBD2
TGCAGCGTTGACAGCGGGAGCGGAAATGAGCAGTTCTTC
CSVDSGSGNEQFF
>.|TRBJ1-1|TRBV18|TRBD1
TGTGCCAGCTCACCATCGATACCCGGGACAGGGAACACTGAAGCTTTCTTT
CASSPSIPGTGNTEAFF
>.|TRBJ2-7|TRBV7-9|.
TGTGCCAGCAGCTCGACGACAGATCCCTACGAGCAGTACTTC
CASSSTTDPYEQYF
>.|TRBJ2-7|TRBV12-3/TRBV12-4|TRBD2
TGTGCCAGCAGTTTGACTAGCGGGGGCTACGAGCAGTACTTC
CASSLTSGGYEQYF
>many|TRBJ2-1|TRBV5-1|.
TGCGCCAGCAGCCCAGAGATGGGCAATGAGCAGTTCTTC
CASSPEMGNEQFF
>many|TRBJ2-1|TRBV7-2|TRBD2
TGTGCCAGCAGCCCCCGACTAGCGGGAGGGTTTTACAATGAGCAGTTCTTC
CASSPRLAGGFYNEQFF
>many|TRBJ2-3|TRBV27|.
TGTGCCACCTCCGGTTGGGGGACGACAGATACGCAGTATTTT
CATSGWGTTDTQYF
>many|TRBJ1-6|TRBV6-1|TRBD1
TGTGCCAGCACCCGGGACAGCGTAATTGGACCCCTCCACTTT
CASTRDSVIGPLHF